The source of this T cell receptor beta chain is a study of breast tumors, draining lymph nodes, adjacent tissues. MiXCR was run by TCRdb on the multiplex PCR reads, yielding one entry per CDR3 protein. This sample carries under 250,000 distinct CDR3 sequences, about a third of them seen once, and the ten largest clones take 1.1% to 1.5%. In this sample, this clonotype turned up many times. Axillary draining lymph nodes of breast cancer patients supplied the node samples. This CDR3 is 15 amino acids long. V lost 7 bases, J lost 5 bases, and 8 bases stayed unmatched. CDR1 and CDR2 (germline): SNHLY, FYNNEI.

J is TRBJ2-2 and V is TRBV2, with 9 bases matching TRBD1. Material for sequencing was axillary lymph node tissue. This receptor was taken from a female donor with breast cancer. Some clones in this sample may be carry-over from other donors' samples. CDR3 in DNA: TGTGCCAGCAAGGGGACAGGGCCGGGGACCGGGGAGCTGTTTTTT. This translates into CASKGTGPGTGELFF.